This T cell receptor (beta chain) came from a study of T-cell reconstitution after alpha-beta-depleted transplantation in children (dated by TCRdb to about 2016). Regarding the study in general: T-cell immune reconstitution after TCRalphabeta/CD19-depleted allogeneic hematopoietic cell transplantation in children was quantitatively tracked in the study by means of TCR repertoire profiling.

This clonotype was detected only a few times. What this receptor recognizes is not known. No clone much larger than this one lies a single base away; base qualities are absent. The receptor library was made with PCR. The sequencing machine was an Illumina HiSeq 2500. Molecular barcoding was employed in the preparation of TCR libraries, with unique molecular identifiers being used to normalize TCRbeta repertoire quantification. TCRdb reworked the public reads: Q25 trimming with fastp, MiXCR clone assembly, productive beta chains retained. Identical CDR3 protein sequences are pooled into one entry, listed with their most common genes and DNA. In all, the sample holds about 350,000 distinct CDR3 sequences, and about 14% of those were seen once. Together, the top ten hold around 4% of the sample. Trimming removed 3 bases from V and 4 bases from J, leaving 12 bases between the germline ends. Including cysteine and phenylalanine, the CDR3 has 15 amino acids. Left in the record is the CDR3 DNA by itself, 45 bases read in frame from the first base.

Rearrangement joined TRBV12-3 or TRBV12-4 to TRBJ2-2; the D gene may be TRBD1 or TRBD2, since each aligns over 6 bases. The sample here was PBMCs, taken from the stem cell graft. This receptor was obtained from a human donor who donated a stem cell graft to a child with Fanconi anemia. The CDR3 loop reads CASSLRGASTGELFF. The nucleotides read TGTGCCAGCAGTTTGAGGGGGGCCTCCACCGGGGAGCTGTTTTTT.